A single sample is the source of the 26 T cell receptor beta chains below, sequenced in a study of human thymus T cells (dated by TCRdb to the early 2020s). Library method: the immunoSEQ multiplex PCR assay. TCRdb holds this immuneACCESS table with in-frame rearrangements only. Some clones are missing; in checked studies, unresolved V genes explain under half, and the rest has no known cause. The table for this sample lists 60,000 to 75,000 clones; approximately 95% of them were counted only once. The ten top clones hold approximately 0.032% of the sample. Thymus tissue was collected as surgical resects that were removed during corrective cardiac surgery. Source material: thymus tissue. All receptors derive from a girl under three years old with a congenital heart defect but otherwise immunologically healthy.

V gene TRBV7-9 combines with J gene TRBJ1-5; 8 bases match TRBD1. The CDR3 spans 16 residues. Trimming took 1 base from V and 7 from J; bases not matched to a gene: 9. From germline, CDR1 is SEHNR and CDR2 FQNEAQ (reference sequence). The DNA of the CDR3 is TGTGCCAGCAGCTTAGAAGGGCAGGGGGCAAACCAGCCCCAGCATTTT. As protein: CASSLEGQGANQPQHF.

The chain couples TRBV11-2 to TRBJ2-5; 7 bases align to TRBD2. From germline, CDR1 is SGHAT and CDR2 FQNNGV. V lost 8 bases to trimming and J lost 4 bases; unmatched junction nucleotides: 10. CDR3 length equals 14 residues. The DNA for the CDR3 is TGTGCCAGCCGGAGATGGGGAGGGAGAGAGACCCAGTACTTC. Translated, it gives CASRRWGGRETQYF.

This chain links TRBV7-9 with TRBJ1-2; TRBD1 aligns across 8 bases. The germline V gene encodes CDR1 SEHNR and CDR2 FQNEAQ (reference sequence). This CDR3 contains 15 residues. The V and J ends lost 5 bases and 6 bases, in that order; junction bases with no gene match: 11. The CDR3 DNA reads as TGTGCCAGCAGCCCAAGTCGGATACAGGGGGATGGCTACACCTTC. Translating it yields CASSPSRIQGDGYTF.

The CDR3 coding sequence is TGTGCCAGCAGTCGGACAGGGGAAAATGAAAAACTGTTTTTT. The encoded protein is CASSRTGENEKLFF. The V and J genes are TRBV6-5 and TRBJ1-4; 9 bases match TRBD1. With 5 bases clipped from V and 5 bases from J, the junction kept 3 bases outside the gene matches. CDR1 and CDR2 from the germline V gene are MNHEY and SVGAGI. CDR3 length: 14 amino acids.

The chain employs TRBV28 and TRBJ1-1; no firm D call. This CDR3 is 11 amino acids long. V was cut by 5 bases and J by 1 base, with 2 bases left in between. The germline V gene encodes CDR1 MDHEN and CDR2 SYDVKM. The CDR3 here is CASSRNTEAFF. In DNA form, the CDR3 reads TGTGCCAGCAGTCGGAACACTGAAGCTTTCTTT.

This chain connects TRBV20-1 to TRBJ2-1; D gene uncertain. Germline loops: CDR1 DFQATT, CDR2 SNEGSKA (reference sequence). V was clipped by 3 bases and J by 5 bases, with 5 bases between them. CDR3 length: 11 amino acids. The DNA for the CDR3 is TGCAGTGCTAGTTCTGACAATGAGCAGTTCTTC. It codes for CSASSDNEQFF.

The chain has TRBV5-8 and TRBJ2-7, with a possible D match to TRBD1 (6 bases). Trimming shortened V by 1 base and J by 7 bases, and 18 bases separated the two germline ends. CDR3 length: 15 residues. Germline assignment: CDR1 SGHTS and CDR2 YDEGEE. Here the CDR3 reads CASSLRGIWGREQYF. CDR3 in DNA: TGTGCCAGCAGCTTGAGGGGGATCTGGGGGCGGGAGCAGTACTTC.

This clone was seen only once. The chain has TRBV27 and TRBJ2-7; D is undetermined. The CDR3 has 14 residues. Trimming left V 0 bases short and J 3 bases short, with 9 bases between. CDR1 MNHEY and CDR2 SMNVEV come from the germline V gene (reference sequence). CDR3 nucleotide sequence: TGTGCCAGCAGTTTATCGCCGCGTGGCTACGAGCAGTACTTC. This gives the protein CASSLSPRGYEQYF.

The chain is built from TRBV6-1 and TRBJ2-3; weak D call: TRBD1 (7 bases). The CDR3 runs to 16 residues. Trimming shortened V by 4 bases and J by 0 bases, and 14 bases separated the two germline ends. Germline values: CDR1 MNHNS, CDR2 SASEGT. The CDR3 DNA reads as TGTGCCAGCAGTGTCCCAGGGGGGAGAAGCACAGATACGCAGTATTTT. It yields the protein CASSVPGGRSTDTQYF.

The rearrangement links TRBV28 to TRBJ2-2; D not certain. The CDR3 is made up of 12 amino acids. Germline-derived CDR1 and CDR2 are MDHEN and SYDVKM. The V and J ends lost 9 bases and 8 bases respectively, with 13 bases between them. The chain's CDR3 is CASLGDRGELFF. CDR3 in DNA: TGTGCCAGTCTTGGGGATAGAGGGGAGCTGTTTTTT.

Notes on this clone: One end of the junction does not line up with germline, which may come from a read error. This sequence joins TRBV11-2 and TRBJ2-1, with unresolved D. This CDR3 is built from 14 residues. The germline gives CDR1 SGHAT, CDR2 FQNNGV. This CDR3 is CASSLDPSDNEQFF. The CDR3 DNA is TGTGCCAGCAGCTTAGACCCCTCCGACAATGAGCAGTTCTTC.

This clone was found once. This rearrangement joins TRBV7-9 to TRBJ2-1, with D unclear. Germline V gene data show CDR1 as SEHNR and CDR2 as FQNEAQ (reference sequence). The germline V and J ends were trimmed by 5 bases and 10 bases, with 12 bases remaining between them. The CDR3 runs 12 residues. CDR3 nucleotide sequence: TGTGCCAGCAGCCCTCACCATGCGGAGCAGTTCTTC. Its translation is CASSPHHAEQFF. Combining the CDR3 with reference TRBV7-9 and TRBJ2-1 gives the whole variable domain DTGVSQNPRHKITKRGQNVTFRCDPISEHNRLYWYRQTLGQGPEFLTYFQNEAQLEKSRLLSDRFSAERPKGSFSTLEIQRTEQGDSAMYLCASSPHHAEQFFGPGTRLTVL.

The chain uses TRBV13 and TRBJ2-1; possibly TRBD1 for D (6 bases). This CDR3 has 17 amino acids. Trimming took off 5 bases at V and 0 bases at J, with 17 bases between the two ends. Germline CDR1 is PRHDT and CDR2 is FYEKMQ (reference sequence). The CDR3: CASSHKQGRSSYNEQFF. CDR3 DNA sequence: TGTGCCAGCAGCCATAAGCAGGGGCGTAGCTCCTACAATGAGCAGTTCTTC.

The CDR3 DNA reads TGCGCCAGCAGCCAAGATCGGAGTAGCGGAACCAAATCAAACATTCAGTACTTC. The encoded protein is CASSQDRSSGTKSNIQYF. This chain links TRBV4-3 with TRBJ2-4; D possibly corresponds to TRBD2 (6 bases). Germline CDR1 is LGHNA and CDR2 is YSLEER. The CDR3 totals 18 residues. V lost 0 bases and J 6 bases, leaving 21 bases between the germline ends.

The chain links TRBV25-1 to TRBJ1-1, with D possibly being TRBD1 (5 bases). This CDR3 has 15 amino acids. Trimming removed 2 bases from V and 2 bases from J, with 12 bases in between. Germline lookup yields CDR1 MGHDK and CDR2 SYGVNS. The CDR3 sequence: CASSEREGPNTEAFF. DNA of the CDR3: TGTGCCAGCAGTGAAAGGGAGGGGCCTAACACTGAAGCTTTCTTT.

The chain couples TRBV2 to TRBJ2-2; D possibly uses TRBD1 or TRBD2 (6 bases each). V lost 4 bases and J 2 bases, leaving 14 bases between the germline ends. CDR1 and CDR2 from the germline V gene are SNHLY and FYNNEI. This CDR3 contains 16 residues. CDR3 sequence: CASSGEGGYNTGELFF. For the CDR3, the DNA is TGTGCCAGCAGTGGAGAGGGGGGCTACAACACCGGGGAGCTGTTTTTT.

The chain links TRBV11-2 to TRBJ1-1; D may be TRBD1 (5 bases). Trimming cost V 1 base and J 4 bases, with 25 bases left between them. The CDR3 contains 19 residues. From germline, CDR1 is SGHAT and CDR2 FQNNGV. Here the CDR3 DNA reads TGTGCCAGCAGCTTAGTCTTCGGGCAGGGAAATTCCGTGCGCACTGAAGCTTTCTTT. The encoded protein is CASSLVFGQGNSVRTEAFF.

The CDR3 DNA reads as TGTGCCAGCAGCGTAGCCCGAGCGGGAGTTAGGTGGAATGAGCAGTTCTTC. Translating it yields CASSVARAGVRWNEQFF. The chain joins TRBV9 to TRBJ2-1; 8 positions agree with TRBD2. With V trimmed by 0 bases and J by 7 bases, 12 bases remained unmatched. Germline CDR1 reads SGDLS; CDR2 reads YYNGEE. The CDR3 length is 17 residues.

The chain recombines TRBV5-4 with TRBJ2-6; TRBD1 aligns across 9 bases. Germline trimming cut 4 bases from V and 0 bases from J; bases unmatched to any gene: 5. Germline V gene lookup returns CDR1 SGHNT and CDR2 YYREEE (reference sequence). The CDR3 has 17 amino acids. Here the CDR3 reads CASSPGTGSSGANVLTF. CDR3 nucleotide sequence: TGTGCCAGCAGCCCCGGGACAGGGTCCTCTGGGGCCAACGTCCTGACTTTC.

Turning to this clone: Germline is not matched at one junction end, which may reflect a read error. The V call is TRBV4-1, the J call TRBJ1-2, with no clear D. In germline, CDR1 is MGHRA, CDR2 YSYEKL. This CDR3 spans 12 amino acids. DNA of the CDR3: TGCGCCAGCAGCCACTTCCCCTATGTATGGTCCTTC. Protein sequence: CASSHFPYVWSF.

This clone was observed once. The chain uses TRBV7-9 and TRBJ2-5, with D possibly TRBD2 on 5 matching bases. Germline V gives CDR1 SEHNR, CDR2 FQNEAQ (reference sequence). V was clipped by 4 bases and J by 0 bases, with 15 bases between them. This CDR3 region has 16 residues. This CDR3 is CASSSGCWPNQETQYF. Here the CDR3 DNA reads TGTGCCAGCAGCTCGGGATGCTGGCCGAACCAAGAGACCCAGTACTTC.

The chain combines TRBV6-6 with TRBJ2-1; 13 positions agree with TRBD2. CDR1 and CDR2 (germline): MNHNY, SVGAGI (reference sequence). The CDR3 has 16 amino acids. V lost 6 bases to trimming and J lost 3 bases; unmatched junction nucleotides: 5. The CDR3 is CASRSGTSGNYNEQFF. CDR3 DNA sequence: TGTGCCAGCAGGTCCGGGACTAGCGGGAACTACAATGAGCAGTTCTTC.

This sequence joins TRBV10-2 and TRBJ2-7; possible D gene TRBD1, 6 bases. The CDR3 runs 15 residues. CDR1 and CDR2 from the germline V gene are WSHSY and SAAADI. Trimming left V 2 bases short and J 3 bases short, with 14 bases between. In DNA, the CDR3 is TGCGCCAGCAGTGAGCGAGGGGGTGGGGTCTACGAGCAGTACTTC. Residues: CASSERGGGVYEQYF.

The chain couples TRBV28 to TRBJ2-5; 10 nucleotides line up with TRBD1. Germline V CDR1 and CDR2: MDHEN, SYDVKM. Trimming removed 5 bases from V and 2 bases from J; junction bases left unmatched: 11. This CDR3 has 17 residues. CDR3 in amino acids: CASSPYGTGVSQETQYF. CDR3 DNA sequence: TGTGCCAGCAGTCCTTATGGGACAGGGGTTTCTCAAGAGACCCAGTACTTC.

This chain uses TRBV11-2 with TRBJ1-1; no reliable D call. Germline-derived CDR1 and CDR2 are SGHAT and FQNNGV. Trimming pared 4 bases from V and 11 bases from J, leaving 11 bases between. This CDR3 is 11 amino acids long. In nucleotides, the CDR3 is TGTGCCAGCAGCTCAAAAACGGGTGCTTTCTTT. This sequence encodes CASSSKTGAFF.

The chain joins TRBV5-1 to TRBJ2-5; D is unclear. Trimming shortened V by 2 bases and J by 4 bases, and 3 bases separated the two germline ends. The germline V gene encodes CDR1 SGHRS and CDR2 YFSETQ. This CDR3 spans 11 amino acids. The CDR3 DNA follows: TGCGCCAGCAGCTTCACAGAGACCCAGTACTTC. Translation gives CASSFTETQYF.